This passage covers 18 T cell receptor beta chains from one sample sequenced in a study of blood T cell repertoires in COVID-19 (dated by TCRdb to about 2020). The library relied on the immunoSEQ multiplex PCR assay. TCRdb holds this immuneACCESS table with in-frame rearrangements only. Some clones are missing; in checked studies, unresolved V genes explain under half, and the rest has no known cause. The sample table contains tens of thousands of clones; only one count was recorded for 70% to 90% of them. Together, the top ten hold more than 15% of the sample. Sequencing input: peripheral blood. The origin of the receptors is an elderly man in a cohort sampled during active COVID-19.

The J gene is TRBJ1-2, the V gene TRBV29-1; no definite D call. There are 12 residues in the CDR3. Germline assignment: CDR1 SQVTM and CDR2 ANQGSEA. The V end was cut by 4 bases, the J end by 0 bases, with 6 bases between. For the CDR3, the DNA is TGCAGCGTTGCAACAACTAACTATGGCTACACCTTC. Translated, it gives CSVATTNYGYTF.

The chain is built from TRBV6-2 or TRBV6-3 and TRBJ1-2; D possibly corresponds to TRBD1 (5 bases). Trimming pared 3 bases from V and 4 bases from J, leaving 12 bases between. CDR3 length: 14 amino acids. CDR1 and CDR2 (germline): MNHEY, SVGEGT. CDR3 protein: CASSYWDSSYGYTF. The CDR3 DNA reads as TGTGCCAGCAGTTATTGGGACTCATCCTATGGCTACACCTTC.

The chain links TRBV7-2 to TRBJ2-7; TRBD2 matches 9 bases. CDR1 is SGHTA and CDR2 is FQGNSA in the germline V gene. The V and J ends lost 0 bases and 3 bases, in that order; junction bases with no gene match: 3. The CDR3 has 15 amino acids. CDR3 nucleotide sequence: TGTGCCAGCAGCTTAGCTGCGGGGGGGGGCTACGAGCAGTACTTC. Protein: CASSLAAGGGYEQYF.

The CDR3 DNA reads as TGTGCCAGCAAGGGACTAGCGGGGGACGGTGAGCAGTTCTTC. This codes for CASKGLAGDGEQFF. The rearrangement uses TRBV11-3 and TRBJ2-1; 14 nucleotides line up with TRBD2. CDR3 length: 14 residues. Trimming at V came to 7 bases and at J to 9 bases, leaving 5 bases not matched to a gene. Germline-derived CDR1 and CDR2 are SGHNT and YENEEA.

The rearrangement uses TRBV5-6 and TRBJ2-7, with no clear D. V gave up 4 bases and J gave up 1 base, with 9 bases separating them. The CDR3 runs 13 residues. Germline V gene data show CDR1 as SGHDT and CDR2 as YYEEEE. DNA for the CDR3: TGTGCCAGCAGCCCTATCGGGTCCTACGAGCAGTACTTC. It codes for CASSPIGSYEQYF. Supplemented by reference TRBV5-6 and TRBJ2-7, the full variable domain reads DAGVTQSPTHLIKTRGQQVTLRCSPKSGHDTVSWYQQALGQGPQFIFQYYEEEERQRGNFPDRFSGHQFPNYSSELNVNALLLGDSALYLCASSPIGSYEQYFGPGTRLTVT.

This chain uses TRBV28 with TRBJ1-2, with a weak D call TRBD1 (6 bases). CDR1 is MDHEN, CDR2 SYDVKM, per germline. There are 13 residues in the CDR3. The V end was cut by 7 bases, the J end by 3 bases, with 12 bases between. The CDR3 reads CASNPTGYYGYTF. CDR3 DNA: TGTGCCAGCAACCCTACAGGGTACTATGGCTACACCTTC.

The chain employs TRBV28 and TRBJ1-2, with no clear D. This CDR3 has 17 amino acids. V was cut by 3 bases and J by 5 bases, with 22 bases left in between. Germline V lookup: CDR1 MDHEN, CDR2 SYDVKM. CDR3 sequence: CASSFKIELFFLYGYTF. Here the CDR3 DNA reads TGTGCCAGCAGTTTTAAAATCGAGCTCTTCTTTTTATATGGCTACACCTTC.

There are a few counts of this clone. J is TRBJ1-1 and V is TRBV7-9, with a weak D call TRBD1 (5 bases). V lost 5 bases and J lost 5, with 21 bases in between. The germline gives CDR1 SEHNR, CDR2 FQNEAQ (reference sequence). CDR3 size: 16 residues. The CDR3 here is CASSPAVMGRWTEAFF. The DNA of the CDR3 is TGTGCCAGCAGCCCCGCAGTGATGGGGCGTTGGACTGAAGCTTTCTTT.

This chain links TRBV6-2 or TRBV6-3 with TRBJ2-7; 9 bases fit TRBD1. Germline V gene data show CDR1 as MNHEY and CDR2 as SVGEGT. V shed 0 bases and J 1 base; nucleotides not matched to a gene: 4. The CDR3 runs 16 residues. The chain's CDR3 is CASSYSGDRVSYEQYF. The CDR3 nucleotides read TGTGCCAGCAGTTACTCTGGGGACAGGGTTTCCTACGAGCAGTACTTC.

In DNA form, the CDR3 reads TGTGCCAGCAGCCCACAGGGCCACCAAGAGACCCAGTACTTC. Protein product: CASSPQGHQETQYF. The chain is built from TRBV7-2 and TRBJ2-5; a weak D match, TRBD1 (6 bases). The germline V gene encodes CDR1 SGHTA and CDR2 FQGNSA. V lost 5 bases to trimming and J lost 0 bases, with 10 bases between them. The CDR3 covers 14 residues.

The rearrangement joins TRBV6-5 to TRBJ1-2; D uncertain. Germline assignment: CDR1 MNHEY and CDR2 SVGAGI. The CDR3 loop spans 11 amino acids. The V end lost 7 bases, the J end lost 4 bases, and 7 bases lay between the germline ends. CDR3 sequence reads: CASTGGYGYTF. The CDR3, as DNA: TGTGCCAGCACGGGTGGCTATGGCTACACCTTC.

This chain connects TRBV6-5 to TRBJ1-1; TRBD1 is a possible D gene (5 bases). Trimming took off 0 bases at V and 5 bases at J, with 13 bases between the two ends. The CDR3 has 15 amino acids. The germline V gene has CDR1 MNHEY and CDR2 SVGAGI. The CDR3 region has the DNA TGTGCCAGCAGTTACTCGATCATAGGGGCGACTGAAGCTTTCTTT. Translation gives CASSYSIIGATEAFF.

The CDR3 DNA is TGTGCCAGCAGCACCTCTAACAGGGTCTCTGGCTACACCTTC. Its protein product is CASSTSNRVSGYTF. The chain carries TRBV7-8 and TRBJ1-2; D is perhaps TRBD1 (6 bases). This CDR3 is built from 14 residues. Trimming took 5 bases from V and 7 from J, leaving 17 bases between them. Germline assignment: CDR1 SGHVS and CDR2 FQNEAQ.

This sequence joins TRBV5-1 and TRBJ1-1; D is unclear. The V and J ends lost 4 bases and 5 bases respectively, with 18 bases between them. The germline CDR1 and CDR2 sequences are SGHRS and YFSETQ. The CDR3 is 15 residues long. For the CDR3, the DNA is TGCGCCAGCAGCCCTCCATTAGGGAGCGGGACTGAAGCTTTCTTT. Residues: CASSPPLGSGTEAFF.

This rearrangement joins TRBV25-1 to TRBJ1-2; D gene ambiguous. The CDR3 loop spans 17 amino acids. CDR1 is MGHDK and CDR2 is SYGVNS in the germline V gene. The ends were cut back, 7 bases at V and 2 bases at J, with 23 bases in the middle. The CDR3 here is CASTLGSGTHQNYGYTF. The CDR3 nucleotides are TGTGCCAGCACCCTGGGGTCGGGAACCCACCAAAACTATGGCTACACCTTC.

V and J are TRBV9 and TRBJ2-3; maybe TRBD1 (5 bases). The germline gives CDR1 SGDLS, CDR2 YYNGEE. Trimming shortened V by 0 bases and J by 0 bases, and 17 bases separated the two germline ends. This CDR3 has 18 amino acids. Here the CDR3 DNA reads TGTGCCAGCAGCGTAGGGTTGACAGTCCAATCTAGCACAGATACGCAGTATTTT. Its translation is CASSVGLTVQSSTDTQYF.

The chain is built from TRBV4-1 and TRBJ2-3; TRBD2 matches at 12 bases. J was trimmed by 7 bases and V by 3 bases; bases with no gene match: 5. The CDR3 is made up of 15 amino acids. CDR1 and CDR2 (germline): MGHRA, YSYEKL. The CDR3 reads CASSHGLAGMNTQYF. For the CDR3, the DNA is TGCGCCAGCAGCCACGGACTAGCGGGGATGAATACGCAGTATTTT.

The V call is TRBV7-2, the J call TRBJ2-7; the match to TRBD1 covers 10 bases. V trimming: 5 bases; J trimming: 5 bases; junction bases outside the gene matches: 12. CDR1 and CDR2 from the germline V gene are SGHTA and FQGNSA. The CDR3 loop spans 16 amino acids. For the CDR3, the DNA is TGTGCCAGCAGCCCGGTGGGACAGGGGACCGGGAACGAGCAGTACGTC. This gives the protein CASSPVGQGTGNEQYV.